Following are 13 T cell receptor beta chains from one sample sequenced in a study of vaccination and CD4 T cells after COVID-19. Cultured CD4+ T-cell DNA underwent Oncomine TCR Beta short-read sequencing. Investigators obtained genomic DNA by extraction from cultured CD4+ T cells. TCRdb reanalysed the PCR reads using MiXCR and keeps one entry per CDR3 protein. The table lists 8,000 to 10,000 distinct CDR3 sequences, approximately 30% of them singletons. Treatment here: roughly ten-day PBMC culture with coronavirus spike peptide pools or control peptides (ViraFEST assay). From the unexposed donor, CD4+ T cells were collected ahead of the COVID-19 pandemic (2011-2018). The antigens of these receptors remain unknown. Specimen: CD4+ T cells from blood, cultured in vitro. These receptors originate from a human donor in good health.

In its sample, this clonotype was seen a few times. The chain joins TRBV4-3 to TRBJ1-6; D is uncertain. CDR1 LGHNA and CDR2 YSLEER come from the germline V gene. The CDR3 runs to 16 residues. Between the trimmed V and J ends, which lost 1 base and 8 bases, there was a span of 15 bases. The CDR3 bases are TGCGCCAGCAGCCAAGTCCGCCAGCTCCCCTATTCACCCCTCCACTTT. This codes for CASSQVRQLPYSPLHF.

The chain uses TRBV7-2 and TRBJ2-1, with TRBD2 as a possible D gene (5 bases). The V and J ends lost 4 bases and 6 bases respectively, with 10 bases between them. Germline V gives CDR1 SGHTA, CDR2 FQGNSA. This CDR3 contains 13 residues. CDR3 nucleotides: TGTGCCAGCAGCTCGGGAACCCCCAATGAGCAGTTCTTC. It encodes CASSSGTPNEQFF.

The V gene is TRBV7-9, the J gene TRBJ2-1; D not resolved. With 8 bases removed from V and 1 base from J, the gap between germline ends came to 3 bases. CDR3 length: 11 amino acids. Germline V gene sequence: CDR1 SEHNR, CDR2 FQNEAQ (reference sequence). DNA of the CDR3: TGTGCCAGCGAGTCCTACAATGAGCAGTTCTTC. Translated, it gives CASESYNEQFF.

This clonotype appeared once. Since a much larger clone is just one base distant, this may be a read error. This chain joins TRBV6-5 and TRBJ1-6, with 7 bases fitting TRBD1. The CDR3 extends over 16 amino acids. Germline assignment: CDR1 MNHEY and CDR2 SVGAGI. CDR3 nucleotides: TGTGCCGGCAGTTCCAGCACAGGGGTTGGGAATTCACCCCTCCACTTT. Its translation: CAGSSSTGVGNSPLHF.

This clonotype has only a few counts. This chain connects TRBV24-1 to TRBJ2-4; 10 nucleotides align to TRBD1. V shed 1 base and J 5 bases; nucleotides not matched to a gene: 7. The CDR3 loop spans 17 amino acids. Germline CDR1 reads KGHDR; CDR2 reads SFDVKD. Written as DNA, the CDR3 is TGTGCCACCAGTGATTTAGCCCCAGGACAGGGGGAAAACATTCAGTACTTC. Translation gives CATSDLAPGQGENIQYF.

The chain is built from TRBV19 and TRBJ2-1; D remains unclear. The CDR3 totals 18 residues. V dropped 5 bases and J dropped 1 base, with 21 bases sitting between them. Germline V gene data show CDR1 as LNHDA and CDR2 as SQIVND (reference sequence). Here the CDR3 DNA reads TGTGCCAGTAGTCCCCATTCGGTGGCTAGACTTTCCTACAATGAGCAGTTCTTC. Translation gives CASSPHSVARLSYNEQFF.

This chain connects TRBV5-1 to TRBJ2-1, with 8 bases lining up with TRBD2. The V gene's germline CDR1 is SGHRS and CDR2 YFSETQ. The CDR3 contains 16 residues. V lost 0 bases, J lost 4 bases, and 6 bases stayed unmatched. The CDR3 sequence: CASSLAGGILYNEQFF. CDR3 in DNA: TGCGCCAGCAGCTTGGCGGGAGGGATTCTGTACAATGAGCAGTTCTTC.

The CDR3 reads CASREGGYGYTF. DNA of the CDR3: TGTGCCAGCAGGGAGGGAGGCTATGGCTACACCTTC. The chain has TRBV2 and TRBJ1-2; D remains unclear. This CDR3 spans 12 amino acids. Deletions cut 6 bases from V and 4 bases from J, with 9 bases between. CDR1 is SNHLY and CDR2 is FYNNEI in the germline V gene.

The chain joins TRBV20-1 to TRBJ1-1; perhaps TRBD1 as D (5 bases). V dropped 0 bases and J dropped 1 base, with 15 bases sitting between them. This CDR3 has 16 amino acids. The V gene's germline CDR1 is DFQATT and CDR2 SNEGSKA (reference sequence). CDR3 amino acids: CSARDPTRGTNTEAFF. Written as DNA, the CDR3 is TGCAGTGCTAGAGATCCCACAAGGGGAACGAACACTGAAGCTTTCTTT.

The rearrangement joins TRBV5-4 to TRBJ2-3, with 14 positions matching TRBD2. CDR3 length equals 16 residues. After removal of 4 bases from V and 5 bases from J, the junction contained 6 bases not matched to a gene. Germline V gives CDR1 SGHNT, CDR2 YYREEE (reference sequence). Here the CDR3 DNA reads TGTGCCAGCAGCCGACTAGCGGGAGGGCCCGTAGATACGCAGTATTTT. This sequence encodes CASSRLAGGPVDTQYF.

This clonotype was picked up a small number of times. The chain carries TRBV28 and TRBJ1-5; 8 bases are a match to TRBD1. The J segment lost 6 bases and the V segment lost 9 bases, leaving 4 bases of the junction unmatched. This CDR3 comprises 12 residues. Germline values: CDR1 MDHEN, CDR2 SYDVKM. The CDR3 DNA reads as TGTGCCAGTTATACAGGGGGTCAGCCCCAGCATTTT. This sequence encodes CASYTGGQPQHF.

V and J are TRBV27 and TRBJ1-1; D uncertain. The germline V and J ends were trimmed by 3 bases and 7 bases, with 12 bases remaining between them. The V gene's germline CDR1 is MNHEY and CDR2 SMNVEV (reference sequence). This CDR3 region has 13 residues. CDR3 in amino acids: CASSLGRTYEAFF. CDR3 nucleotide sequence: TGTGCCAGCAGTTTGGGCAGGACCTATGAAGCTTTCTTT.

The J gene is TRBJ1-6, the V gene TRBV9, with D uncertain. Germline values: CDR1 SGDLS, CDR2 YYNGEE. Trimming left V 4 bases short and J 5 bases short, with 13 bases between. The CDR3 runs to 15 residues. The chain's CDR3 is CASSPRSGDNSPLHF. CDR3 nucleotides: TGTGCCAGCAGCCCTCGGTCGGGTGATAATTCACCCCTCCACTTT.